The entry below describes one T cell receptor (beta chain). Its antigen is currently unknown. Trimming stripped 2 bases from V and 0 bases from J, with 5 bases between. From germline, CDR1 is MGHDK and CDR2 SYGVNS. The length of the CDR3 is 14 residues. This specimen comes from a study of cytomegalovirus exposure and HLA in healthy donors. General study points: When analyzed later, a missense DCLRE1C variant was found to be linked to TCR beta V- and J-gene trimming. In an earlier analysis, productive rearrangement rates for most beta V segments clustered near 87% or 30%. Analyses of presence and absence presupposed an approximately uniform sequencing depth across donors.

PCR primers comprised 60 Vbeta and 13 Jbeta primers. Source study methods: In a later analysis, the count reached 80 million or so unique TCR beta chains, with around 11 million shared. The protocol was immunoSEQ multiplex PCR, while the TCRdb copy is restricted to in-frame clones and leaves out a portion. That table supplies the V and J calls and clone size; D and trimming were determined from the DNA. There are about 170,000 clones in the sample; roughly four fifths occur only once, and 0.95% to 1% lies in the top ten. Sequencing was performed on PBMCs. The V call is TRBV25-1, the J call TRBJ2-4; D gene uncertain. This TCR was recovered from a girl aged 2-15 years in good health and CMV-seropositive. In DNA, the CDR3 is TGTGCCAGCAGTGAACCTCTAGCCAAAAACATTCAGTACTTC. Translation gives CASSEPLAKNIQYF.